A selection of T cell receptor beta chains follows, all from one sample in a study of cytomegalovirus exposure and HLA in healthy donors. Method: immunoSEQ multiplex PCR; TCRdb's copy keeps in-frame clones and lacks some. This table has about 230,000 clones, 70% to 90% appearing once. The specimen was PBMCs. The receptor source for this set is a girl aged 2-15 years in good health and CMV-seronegative. Each CDR3 is given with its conserved first and last residue. A D gene is named only where the DNA matches it firmly. Size tells how often a clone was seen (once, few, many) or the class of an expanded clone, and some rows leave it out.

size,V,D,J,DNA,CDR3
NA,TRBV5-1,NA,TRBJ1-1,TGCGCCAGCAGCTTGGCAAACACTGAAGCTTTCTTT,CASSLANTEAFF
few,TRBV5-1,NA,TRBJ2-6,TGCGCCAGCAGCTCGCCCGGGCGGGGAGCTGGGGCCAACGTCCTGACTTTC,CASSSPGRGAGANVLTF
NA,TRBV6-5,NA,TRBJ1-1,TGTGCCAGCGGACAGAAAAGGAACACTGAAGCTTTCTTT,CASGQKRNTEAFF
NA,TRBV7-9,TRBD2,TRBJ2-1,TGTGCCAGCAGCTTAGGCGCTGCGGGAGGGCCCCATGAGCAGTTCTTC,CASSLGAAGGPHEQFF
NA,TRBV6-1,NA,TRBJ2-2,TGTGCCAGCAGCTTACAGGTTCCGAACACCGGGGAGCTGTTTTTT,CASSLQVPNTGELFF
NA,TRBV11-3,TRBD1,TRBJ2-3,TGTGCCAGCAGCTTAGTCGGGACAGGCACAGATACGCAGTATTTT,CASSLVGTGTDTQYF
once,TRBV27,NA,TRBJ2-1,TGTGCCAGCAGTCCATTTAGGGGCCAGAGCTCCTACAATGAGCAGTTCTTC,CASSPFRGQSSYNEQFF
NA,TRBV5-5,NA,TRBJ2-3,TGTGCCAGCGTCGTGGCCGGCACAGATACGCAGTATTTT,CASVVAGTDTQYF
once,TRBV20-1,NA,TRBJ1-2,TGCAGTGCTAGAGATCTTGGAGTCTACACCTTC,CSARDLGVYTF
NA,TRBV6-1,NA,TRBJ1-1,TGTGCCAGCAGTCGCGGGACTCCGAACACTGAAGCTTTCTTT,CASSRGTPNTEAFF
NA,TRBV10-3,TRBD2,TRBJ2-5,TGTGCCATCAGCAAGCTAGCGGACCAAGAGACCCAGTACTTC,CAISKLADQETQYF
few,TRBV11-1,TRBD2,TRBJ2-7,TGTGCCAGCAGCTTAGCAGCTAGCGGTCTTTTTACCTACGAGCAGTACTTC,CASSLAASGLFTYEQYF
NA,TRBV5-4,TRBD2,TRBJ2-5,TGTGCCAGCAGCTGGGGTAGACTAGCGGAGGACCAAGAGACCCAGTACTTC,CASSWGRLAEDQETQYF
NA,TRBV4-1,NA,TRBJ1-2,TGCGCCAGCAGCCAAGATCCCCGGGACTCCTATGGCTACACCTTC,CASSQDPRDSYGYTF
NA,TRBV7-8,NA,TRBJ2-7,TGTGCCAGCAGCAAACATTTCCCAGGGGAAGCCTCCTACGAGCAGTACTTC,CASSKHFPGEASYEQYF
NA,TRBV7-5,NA,TRBJ1-1,TGTGTCAGAAGCTTAGGGCAGATGAACACTGAAGCTTTCTTT,CVRSLGQMNTEAFF
NA,TRBV27,NA,TRBJ2-2,TGTGCCAGCACTCGAAGGAGCCGAGAAAACACCGGGGAGCTGTTTTTT,CASTRRSRENTGELFF
NA,TRBV9,TRBD1,TRBJ1-2,TGTGCCAGCAGCCCCAGGACAGGGAGCTACACCTTC,CASSPRTGSYTF
once,TRBV10-1,TRBD1,TRBJ1-5,TGCGCCAGCAGTGAGTCAGAGGGGGCGGGCAATCAGCCCCAGCATTTT,CASSESEGAGNQPQHF
NA,TRBV21-1,NA,TRBJ2-7,TGTGCCAGCAGCCCTTGTCCACAGCGGGAGGCCCTCAGGGCCTCCGAGCAGTACTTC,CASSPCPQREALRASEQYF
few,TRBV5-1,NA,TRBJ1-1,TGCGCCAGCAGCTTGGCCTTCGGGGTTACTGAAGCTTTCTTT,CASSLAFGVTEAFF
NA,TRBV6-1,NA,TRBJ1-6,TGTGCCAGCAGTGAAGGAGGGTTAGCCATCAATTCACCCCTCCACTTT,CASSEGGLAINSPLHF
NA,TRBV5-4,TRBD2,TRBJ2-3,TGTGCCAGCAGCCCCCAACTAGCGGGGGCCCTTACAGATACGCAGTATTTT,CASSPQLAGALTDTQYF
NA,TRBV2,NA,TRBJ2-3,TGTGCCAGCAGTGAAGGGACTAGCACAGATACGCAGTATTTT,CASSEGTSTDTQYF
NA,TRBV6-6,TRBD1,TRBJ1-5,TGTGCCAGCAGGGGAGACAGGGGAAACAATCAGCCCCAGCATTTT,CASRGDRGNNQPQHF
NA,TRBV5-8,TRBD2,TRBJ2-3,TGTGCCAGCAGCTTGGGTTCGAGCGGGGGGCCAGATACGCAGTATTTT,CASSLGSSGGPDTQYF
NA,TRBV6-1,NA,TRBJ2-5,TGTGCCAGCAGTGGCGGACAAGAGACCCAGTACTTC,CASSGGQETQYF
NA,TRBV19,NA,TRBJ2-6,TGTGCCAGTAGTCCCCTAAGCTCTGGGGCCAACGTCCTGACTTTC,CASSPLSSGANVLTF
few,TRBV27,NA,TRBJ1-5,TGTGCCAGCAGTTTAGAGGCTAGCAATCAGCCCCAGCATTTT,CASSLEASNQPQHF
few,TRBV5-6,NA,TRBJ1-4,TGTGCCAGCAGCTTGGCGGGGATTGAAAAACTGTTTTTT,CASSLAGIEKLFF
NA,TRBV7-6,TRBD1,TRBJ1-6,TGTGCCAGCAGCTTACGGAGGCCGGGACAGGGTTACTCACCCCTCCACTTT,CASSLRRPGQGYSPLHF
NA,TRBV2,NA,TRBJ1-4,TGTGCCAGCTCCGGACAGCGCAATGAAAAACTGTTTTTT,CASSGQRNEKLFF
NA,TRBV6-6,NA,TRBJ1-4,TGTGCCAGCAGTTACCGGCCCAGCAGGGTCTATGAAAAACTGTTTTTT,CASSYRPSRVYEKLFF
NA,TRBV5-4,NA,TRBJ2-5,TGTGCCAGCAGCTTGGGGGGCAGGGTAGAGACCCAGTACTTC,CASSLGGRVETQYF
few,TRBV27,NA,TRBJ2-7,TGTGCCAGCAGTTTAAGGACAGAAGCCTACGAGCAGTACTTC,CASSLRTEAYEQYF
NA,TRBV5-1,TRBD2,TRBJ2-1,TGCGCCAGCAGCTTGGGACTAGCGGGAGGGAATGAGCAGTTCTTC,CASSLGLAGGNEQFF
NA,TRBV27,NA,TRBJ1-4,TGTGCCAGCAGCCCGATGGCAGGGGCGGTTGAAAAACTGTTTTTT,CASSPMAGAVEKLFF
NA,TRBV27,NA,TRBJ1-4,TGTGCCAGCAGTTTATTTTTGACGGGCGGGGTACCCGAAAAACTGTTTTTT,CASSLFLTGGVPEKLFF
NA,TRBV5-1,NA,TRBJ2-7,TGCGCCAGCAGCTTGGGGCCTAGCGCTTCCTACGAGCAGTACTTC,CASSLGPSASYEQYF
NA,TRBV2,NA,TRBJ2-1,TGTGCCAGCCGGGGGTATGTTTCCTACAATGAGCAGTTCTTC,CASRGYVSYNEQFF
NA,TRBV25-1,NA,TRBJ1-1,TGTGCCAGCAGTGAATTGGGTGCGGGGGGCCGGAACACTGAAGCTTTCTTT,CASSELGAGGRNTEAFF
NA,TRBV19,TRBD1,TRBJ2-7,TGTGCCAGTAGTATATTGGGACAGGGCACCTACGAGCAGTACTTC,CASSILGQGTYEQYF
NA,TRBV30,NA,TRBJ1-5,TGTGCCTGGAGTGTACTAAGGAGTTATAGCAATCAGCCCCAGCATTTT,CAWSVLRSYSNQPQHF
NA,TRBV6-1,NA,TRBJ1-6,TGTGCCAGCAGTGAAGTAGGGGCGGATAATTCACCCCTCCACTTT,CASSEVGADNSPLHF
NA,TRBV10-3,TRBD1,TRBJ2-7,TGTGCCATCACCCGGGACAGGTCTACCTACGAGCAGTACTTC,CAITRDRSTYEQYF
NA,TRBV6-5,TRBD2,TRBJ2-5,TGTGCCAGCAGTTATAGGCTAGCGGGTGTAGGGGAGACCCAGTACTTC,CASSYRLAGVGETQYF
NA,TRBV4-1,NA,TRBJ2-7,TGCGCCAGCAGCCAAGATTTGGTAGCTCCTTCCTACGAGCAGTACTTC,CASSQDLVAPSYEQYF
NA,TRBV7-9,NA,TRBJ1-3,TGTGCCAGCAGCTTTTTTTTCGGTAGCTCTGGAAACACCATATATTTT,CASSFFFGSSGNTIYF
NA,TRBV29-1,NA,TRBJ1-1,TGCAGCGCCAACCCCCAGGGAACTGAAGCTTTCTTT,CSANPQGTEAFF
NA,TRBV12-2,NA,TRBJ2-7,TGTGCAAGTCGCTTAGGTGGATATGGGGGGGACTACGAGCAGTACTTC,CASRLGGYGGDYEQYF
NA,TRBV7-8,NA,TRBJ1-1,TGTGCCAGCAGCCGGGGGGGAAAAGCCACTGAAGCTTTCTTT,CASSRGGKATEAFF
NA,TRBV5-1,TRBD1,TRBJ2-7,TGCGCCAGCAGCTTCGGGACAGGGAAATACGAGCAGTACTTC,CASSFGTGKYEQYF
few,TRBV5-1,TRBD1,TRBJ2-2,TGCGCCAGCAGCTATCCTACAGGGGCGAACACCGGGGAGCTGTTTTTT,CASSYPTGANTGELFF
NA,TRBV15,TRBD2,TRBJ2-1,TGTGCCACCAGCGGGGAGCGGGATCCCTACAATGAGCAGTTCTTC,CATSGERDPYNEQFF